This T cell receptor beta chain was profiled in a study of OX40 agonist ivuxolimab in advanced cancers. For the study in its entirety: Ivuxolimab, which targeted the costimulatory receptor OX40 (CD134), was an agonistic, fully human IgG2 monoclonal antibody. Peripheral TCRbeta sequencing was intended to test whether TCR sequence diversity was altered and clonal T-cell expansion was caused by ivuxolimab. Of the approximately 50 patients in dose escalation, some 20 had hepatocellular carcinoma, approximately 15 had melanoma, 9 had renal cell carcinoma and 9 had head and neck cancer. Partial responses occurred in three dose-escalation patients: two with cutaneous melanoma and one with hepatocellular carcinoma. The paper reports the monotherapy dose-escalation portion (N ≈ 50 patients) of the phase I ivuxolimab trial. Prior anti-PD-1, anti-PD-L1 or anti-CTLA-4 therapy was permitted, and checkpoint inhibitors had been received by approximately 39% of dose-escalation patients. In the dose-escalation cohort, roughly 80% of patients were male, and the mean age was approximately 60 years, with a range of 23 to 79. Intravenous ivuxolimab was administered to patients every 2 weeks at six dose levels: 0.01, 0.1, 0.3, 1.5, 3 and 10 mg/kg. What the work shows at the level of the full study, not this receptor alone: In the 0.1-3.0 mg/kg groups, partial responders had among the lowest normalized peripheral clonal expansion, particularly in CD8+ T cells. Low levels of normalized T-cell clonal expansion were also seen in some patients who did not respond. Antigen specificity was not determined for the clonally expanded peripheral T cells. Clonal expansion of both CD4+ and CD8+ blood T cells was observed from baseline to week 6 at doses 0.1 to 3.0 mg/kg. After ivuxolimab, expanded clones were on average more numerous among CD8+ T cells than among CD4+ T cells.

Clipping removes 7 bases from V and 12 bases from J, with 7 as the unmatched junction base count. The germline V gene sets CDR1 to MDHEN and CDR2 to SYDVKM. The CDR3 goes from the cysteine to the phenylalanine over 12 residues. The kept DNA is CDR3 alone, 36 bases in frame from the first base. The trial excluded patients who had a history of autoimmune disease or were on systemic immunosuppression. Peripheral blood for TCR sequencing was drawn from every dose cohort at baseline, at cycle 4 day 1 and at cycle 7 day 1. Samples were obtained from an open-label, multicenter, first-in-human phase I dose-escalation trial of ivuxolimab. Adults with locally advanced or metastatic head and neck squamous cell, hepatocellular, melanoma or renal cell carcinoma were enrolled in the trial. Before TCR sequencing, CD4+ and CD8+ T cells were separately sorted from peripheral blood. Genomic DNA was extracted from sorted cells for sequencing of the TCRbeta CDR3 region. The immunoSEQ Assay was used to sequence the TCRbeta CDR3 regions. TCRdb mirrors the immuneACCESS table, restricted to in-frame sequences. Some clones are absent from its copies; in checked studies, under half trace to an unresolved V gene, and the reason for the others is unknown. Within this sample are over 70,000 clones, with more than 80% of them counted one time only. The ten largest account for approximately 0.5% of the sample.

On this clone itself: Its antigen remains undetermined. It has no much larger one-base neighbor in the sample; base qualities were not kept.

The receptor's source is an adult with an advanced solid tumor such as melanoma, head and neck, liver or kidney cancer. The chain is encoded by TRBV28 joined to TRBJ2-1, and 9 bases in between align with TRBD2. The sequences come from CD4+ or CD8+ T cells sorted from blood, collected in a trial of the OX40 agonist ivuxolimab. The bases read TGTGCCAGCACGAGCGGGAGGCCACTGCAGTTCTTC. Its translation is CASTSGRPLQFF. Outside the CDR3, residues come from the reference TRBV28 and TRBJ2-1 proteins, so the full variable domain is: DVKVTQSSRYLVKRTGEKVFLECVQDMDHENMFWYRQDPGLGLRLIYFSYDVKMKEKGDIPEGYSVSREKKERFSLILESASTNQTSMYLCASTSGRPLQFFGPGTRLTVL.